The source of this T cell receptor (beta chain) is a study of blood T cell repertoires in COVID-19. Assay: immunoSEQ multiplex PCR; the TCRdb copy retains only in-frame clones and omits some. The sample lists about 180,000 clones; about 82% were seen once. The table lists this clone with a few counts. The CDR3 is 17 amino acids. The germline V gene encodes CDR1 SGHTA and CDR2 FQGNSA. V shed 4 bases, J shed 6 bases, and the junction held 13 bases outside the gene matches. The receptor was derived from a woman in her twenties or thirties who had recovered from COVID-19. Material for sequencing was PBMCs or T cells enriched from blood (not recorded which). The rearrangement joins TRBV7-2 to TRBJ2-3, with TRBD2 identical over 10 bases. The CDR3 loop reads CASSYSPLAGGRDTQYF. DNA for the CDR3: TGTGCCAGCAGCTATTCGCCATTAGCGGGAGGTAGGGATACGCAGTATTTT.